These T cell receptor beta chains were read from a single sample in a study of Graves' ophthalmopathy and Graves' hyperthyroidism. TCRdb fed the multiplex PCR reads into MiXCR, producing one record per CDR3 protein. The data hold 900,000 to 1,200,000 distinct CDR3 sequences, with about two fifths observed a single time. Sequences were obtained from peripheral blood or thyroid tissue (not recorded which). The receptors come from an adult man with Graves' hyperthyroidism. Each CDR3 is given without its conserved first and last residue. Not every row has a clone size; where given, it reads once, few, many or a size class.

TRBV20-1	TRBJ1-5	NA	SAQDRGGQPQH
TRBV6-5	TRBJ2-3	few	ASIEREVGDTQY
TRBV7-8	TRBJ1-5	many	ASSLGQGTSNQPQH
TRBV7-8	TRBJ1-1	many	ASSLPSGYGRPEAF
TRBV2	TRBJ1-1	NA	ASRGDDTEAF
TRBV20-1	TRBJ2-5	NA	SAGYSETQY
TRBV25-1	TRBJ1-4	few	ASRGGDGEEAGKLF
TRBV2	TRBJ2-7	NA	ASKQTGGNQPQQY
TRBV24-1	TRBJ2-3	NA	ATSDFRTSGRADTQY
TRBV15	TRBJ1-3	many	ATSRTRNVEGNTIY
TRBV9	TRBJ2-7	NA	ASQREYEQY
TRBV29-1	TRBJ1-5	NA	SVVAGPGGAWGGNQPQH
TRBV7-2	TRBJ1-6	NA	ASSGGTYNSPLH
TRBV30	TRBJ2-7	once	AWMGPKASGDSYEQY
TRBV5-1	TRBJ1-3	NA	ASSLHPGPRGGNTIY
TRBV5-5	TRBJ2-7	few	ASSLAGLRLGYEQY
TRBV11-2	TRBJ1-1	few	ASSGGRRGTEAF
TRBV6-2/TRBV6-3	TRBJ1-1	many	ASSEDRARNTEAF
TRBV6-1	TRBJ1-5	few	ASRPTGEVGPQH
TRBV5-1	TRBJ1-3	NA	ASSLAEVRPGNTIY
TRBV11-2	TRBJ2-3	few	ASSGAEGQVGDTQY
TRBV20-1	TRBJ2-7	NA	SAPRDSRYEQY
TRBV7-9	TRBJ2-5	NA	ASSVRWGLAGGPKWTQY
TRBV12-3/TRBV12-4	TRBJ2-2	NA	ASSLGTTGPTGELF
TRBV2	TRBJ1-4	NA	ASSAGDGEKLF
TRBV29-1	TRBJ2-2	many	SGTGRDTGELF
TRBV15	TRBJ1-6	many	ATSRERGQAPRLH
TRBV7-6	TRBJ2-2	NA	ASSSRDLGELF
TRBV7-9	TRBJ2-2	many	ASRPEAGELF
TRBV7-8	TRBJ1-6	many	ASSLGEGSPLH
TRBV5-6	TRBJ2-7	NA	ASSLYRDIGGYEQY
TRBV5-8	TRBJ2-5	many	ASSRTSLTETQY
TRBV7-9	TRBJ2-5	NA	ASTFEGGEETQY
TRBV24-1	TRBJ1-2	few	ATSDSGTSYGYT
TRBV6-5	TRBJ1-4	NA	ASRRGSHEKLF
TRBV19	TRBJ1-1	NA	ASQQDRAGMNTEAF
TRBV29-1	TRBJ1-1	NA	SVGVGGRTEAF
TRBV29-1	TRBJ1-1	few	SAGSLSGTEAF
TRBV30	TRBJ2-5	NA	AWSGGAGETQY
TRBV29-1	TRBJ1-4	once	SAQNTGTGNEKLF
TRBV12-3/TRBV12-4	TRBJ1-1	NA	ASRNNLPYTEAF
TRBV25-1	TRBJ1-1	NA	ASAYRQGDTEAF
TRBV7-2	TRBJ2-7	NA	ASFNGYGYEQY
TRBV25-1	TRBJ2-5	NA	ASSESRGGAETQY
TRBV10-3	TRBJ1-2	NA	ASSRGFGPNYGYT
TRBV25-1	TRBJ2-2	many	ASSELGTKGTGELF